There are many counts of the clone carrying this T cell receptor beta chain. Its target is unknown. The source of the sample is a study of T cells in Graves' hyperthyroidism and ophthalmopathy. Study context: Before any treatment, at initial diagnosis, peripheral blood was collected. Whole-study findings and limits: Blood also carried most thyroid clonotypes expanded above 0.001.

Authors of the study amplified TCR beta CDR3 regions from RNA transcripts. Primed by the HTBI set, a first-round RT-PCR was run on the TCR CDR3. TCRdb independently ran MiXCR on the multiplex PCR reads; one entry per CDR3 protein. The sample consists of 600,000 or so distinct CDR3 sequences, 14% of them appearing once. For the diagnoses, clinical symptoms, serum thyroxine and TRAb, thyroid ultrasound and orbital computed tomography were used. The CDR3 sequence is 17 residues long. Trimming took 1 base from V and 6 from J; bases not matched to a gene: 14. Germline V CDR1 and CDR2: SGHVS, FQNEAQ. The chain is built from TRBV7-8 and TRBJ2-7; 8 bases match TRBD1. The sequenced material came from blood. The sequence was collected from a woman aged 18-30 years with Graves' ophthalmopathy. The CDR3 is CASSLGTGSTYSTEQYF. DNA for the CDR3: TGTGCCAGCAGCTTAGGGACAGGGTCTACCTATTCGACCGAGCAGTACTTC.